These T cell receptor beta chains were read from a single sample in a study of shared clonotypes between healthy human individuals. Sequenced by immunoSEQ multiplex PCR; TCRdb stores in-frame clones only, minus some. The sample consists of hundreds of thousands of clones, approximately 96% of them appearing once. Sequencing was done on a sample of naive CD8+ T cells sorted from blood. These receptors originate from a woman younger than 45 in good health. CDR3s include the opening cysteine and the closing phenylalanine or tryptophan. The D gene is left open where the match is weak.

j_call d_call v_call cdr3_nt cdr3_aa
TRBJ2-2 NA TRBV5-1 TGCGCCAGCAGCTGGTTAGGGCAACCGGCCACCGGGGAGCTGTTTTTT CASSWLGQPATGELFF
TRBJ2-7 NA TRBV28 TGTGCCAGCTCGACGGGGGAGGTAGAGCAGTACTTC CASSTGEVEQYF
TRBJ2-7 NA TRBV27 TGTGCCAGCAGTTTAAACTCATTTTACGAGCAGTACTTC CASSLNSFYEQYF
TRBJ2-2 NA TRBV27 TGTGCCAGCAGGCACGGCGCCGGGACTGGAACCACCGGGGAGCTGTTTTTT CASRHGAGTGTTGELFF
TRBJ2-3 TRBD2 TRBV27 TGTGCCAGCAGTCCGCCGGGGGGGCCCAACACAGATACGCAGTATTTT CASSPPGGPNTDTQYF
TRBJ2-1 TRBD1 TRBV6-1 TGTGCCATCAAAACCGGGACAGGGACCTACAATGAGCAGTTCTTC CAIKTGTGTYNEQFF
TRBJ2-7 TRBD1 TRBV5-4 TGTGCCAGCAGCTTGGCCACAGGGGGGCCTATGGGGGAGCAGTACTTC CASSLATGGPMGEQYF
TRBJ1-3 NA TRBV28 TGTGCCAGCAGTTTTGAGGGAACTGGAAACACCATATATTTT CASSFEGTGNTIYF
TRBJ2-7 TRBD2 TRBV9 TGTGCCAGCAGCGTATCGGGGACTACGGAGCAGTACTTC CASSVSGTTEQYF
TRBJ2-7 TRBD2 TRBV4-1 TGCGCCAGCAGCCAAGATGAGTCGGGAGGCTCCTACGAGCAGTACTTC CASSQDESGGSYEQYF
TRBJ2-3 TRBD2 TRBV7-8 TGTGCCAGCAGCTTAGTTTCTAGCGGGATAACAGATACGCAGTATTTT CASSLVSSGITDTQYF